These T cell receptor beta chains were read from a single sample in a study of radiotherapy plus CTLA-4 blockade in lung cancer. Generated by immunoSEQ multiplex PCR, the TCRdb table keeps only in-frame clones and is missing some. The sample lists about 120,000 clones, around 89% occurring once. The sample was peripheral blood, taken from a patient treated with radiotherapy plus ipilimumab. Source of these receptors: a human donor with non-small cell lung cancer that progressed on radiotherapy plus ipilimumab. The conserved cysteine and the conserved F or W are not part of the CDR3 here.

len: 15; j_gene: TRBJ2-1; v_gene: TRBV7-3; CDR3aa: ASSLMGSGRALNEQF
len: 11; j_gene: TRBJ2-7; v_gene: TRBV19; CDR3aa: ASSISLSYEQY
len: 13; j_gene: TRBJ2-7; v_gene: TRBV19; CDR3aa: ASSTVQGLGYEQY
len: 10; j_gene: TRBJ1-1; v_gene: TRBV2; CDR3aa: ASSPTGLEAF
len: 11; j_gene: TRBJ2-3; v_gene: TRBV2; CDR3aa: ASKGGREDTQY
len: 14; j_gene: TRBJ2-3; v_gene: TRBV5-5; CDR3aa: ASSLGASGRTDTQY
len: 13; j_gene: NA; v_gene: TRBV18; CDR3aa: ASSPSGTGFHEQY
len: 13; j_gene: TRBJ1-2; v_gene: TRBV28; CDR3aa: ASSPLQGANYGYT
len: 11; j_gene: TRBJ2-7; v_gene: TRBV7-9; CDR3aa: ASSFPPPHEQY
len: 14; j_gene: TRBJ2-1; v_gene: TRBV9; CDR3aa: ASSVGASGRGNEQF
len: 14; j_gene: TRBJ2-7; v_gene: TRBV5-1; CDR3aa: ASSWKTTAEDYEQY
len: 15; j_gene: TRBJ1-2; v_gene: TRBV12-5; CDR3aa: ASGLVLPGGVHYGYT
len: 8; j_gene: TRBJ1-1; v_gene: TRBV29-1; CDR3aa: SVWAARAF
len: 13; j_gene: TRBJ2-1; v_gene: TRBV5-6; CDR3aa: ASSLFGTVVNEQF
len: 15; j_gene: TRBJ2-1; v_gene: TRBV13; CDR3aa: ASSLPSRTSGIGEQF
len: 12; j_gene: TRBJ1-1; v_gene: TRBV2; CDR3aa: ASSEGTENTEAF
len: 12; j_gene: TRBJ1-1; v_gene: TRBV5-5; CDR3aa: ASSALGGVTEAF
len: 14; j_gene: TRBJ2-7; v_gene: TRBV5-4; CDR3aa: ASSKEAGQGDYEQY
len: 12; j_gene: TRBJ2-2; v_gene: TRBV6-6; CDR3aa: ASSPWPNTGELF
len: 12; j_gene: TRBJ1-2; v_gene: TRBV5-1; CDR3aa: ASSSKQGAFGYT
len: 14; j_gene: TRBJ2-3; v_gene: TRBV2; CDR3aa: ASSVASGSDTDTQY
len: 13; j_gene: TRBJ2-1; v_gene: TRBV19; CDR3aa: ASSIGTSGSHEQF
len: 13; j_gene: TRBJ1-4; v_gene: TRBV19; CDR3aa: ASTTTGVANEKLF
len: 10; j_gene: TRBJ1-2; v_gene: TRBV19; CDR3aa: ASRPGYEGYT
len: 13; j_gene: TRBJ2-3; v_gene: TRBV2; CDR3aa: ASRNSGTRADTQY
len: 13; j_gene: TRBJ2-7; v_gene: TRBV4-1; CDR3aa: ASSQEPTGSYEQY
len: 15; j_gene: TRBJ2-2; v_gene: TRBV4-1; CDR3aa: ASSSRFLAGNTGELF
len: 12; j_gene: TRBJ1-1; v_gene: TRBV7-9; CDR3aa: ASSLGGTDTEAF
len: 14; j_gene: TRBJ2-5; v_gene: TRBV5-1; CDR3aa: ASSLALGHPQETQY
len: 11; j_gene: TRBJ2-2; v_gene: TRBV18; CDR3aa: ASSPRDTGELF
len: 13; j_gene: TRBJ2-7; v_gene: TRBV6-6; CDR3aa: ASSYGTQSSYEQY
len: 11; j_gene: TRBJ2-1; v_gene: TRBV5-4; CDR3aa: ASSLGLPNEQF
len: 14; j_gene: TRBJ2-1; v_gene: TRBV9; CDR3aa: ASSLGRGFSYNEQF
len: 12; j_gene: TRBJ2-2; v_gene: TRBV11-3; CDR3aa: ASSWDSYTGELF
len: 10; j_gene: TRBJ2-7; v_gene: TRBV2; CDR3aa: ASRGPPSEQY
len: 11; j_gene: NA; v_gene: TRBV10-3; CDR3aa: AISEGGQGEQY
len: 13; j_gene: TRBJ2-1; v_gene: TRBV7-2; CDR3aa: ASSLALGTGNEQF
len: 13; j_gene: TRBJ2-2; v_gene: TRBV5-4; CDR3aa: ASSRQGRDTGELF
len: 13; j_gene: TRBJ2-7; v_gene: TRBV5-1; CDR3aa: ASSLTGGQPYEQY
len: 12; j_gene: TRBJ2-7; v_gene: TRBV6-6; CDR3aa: ASKALAGGYEQY
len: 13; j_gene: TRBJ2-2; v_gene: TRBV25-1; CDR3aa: ASRAWDRATGELF
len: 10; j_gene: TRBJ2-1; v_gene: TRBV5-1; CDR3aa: ASSREFDEQF
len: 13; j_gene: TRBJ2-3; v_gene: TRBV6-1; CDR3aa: ASSRQGDRTDTQY
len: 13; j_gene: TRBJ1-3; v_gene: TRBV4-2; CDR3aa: ASSQDWVSGNTIY
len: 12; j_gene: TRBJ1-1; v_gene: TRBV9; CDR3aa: ASSVTGMNTEAF
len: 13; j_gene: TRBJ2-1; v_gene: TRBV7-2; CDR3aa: ASSLDVASYNEQF
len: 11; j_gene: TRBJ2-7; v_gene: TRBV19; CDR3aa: ASSIVGGNEQY
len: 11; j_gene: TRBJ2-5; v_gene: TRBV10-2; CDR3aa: ASREQGVETQY
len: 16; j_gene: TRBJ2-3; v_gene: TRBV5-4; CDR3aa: ASSGPGGLAGEVDTQY
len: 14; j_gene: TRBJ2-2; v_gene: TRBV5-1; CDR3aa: ASSADLTANTGELF
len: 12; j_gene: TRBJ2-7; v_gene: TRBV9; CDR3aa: ASSVGSLSYEQY
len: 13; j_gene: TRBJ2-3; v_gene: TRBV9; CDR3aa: ASSVDGAGRDTQY
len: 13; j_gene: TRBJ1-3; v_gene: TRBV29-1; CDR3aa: SVRTGGLGGNTIY
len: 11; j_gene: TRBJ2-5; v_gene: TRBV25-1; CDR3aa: ASRQGTRETQY
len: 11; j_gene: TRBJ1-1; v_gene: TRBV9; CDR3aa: ASSVRLNTEAF